The 26 T cell receptor beta chains reported below all come from one sample, sequenced in a study of spatial heterogeneity in lung cancer. Time point reported: sample taken at primary tumor resection. For these receptors, no antigen is known. TCRdb reprocessed the 5' RACE reads via MiXCR and lists one record per CDR3 protein. This sample yields several thousand distinct CDR3 sequences, of which around 12% are seen a single time; 20% to 25% belongs to the top ten. Study findings and constraints: How many expanded intratumoral alpha and beta TCRs were present tracked the tumor mutation count, which was a count of nonsynonymous mutations.

The sequencing here drew on lung tumor tissue, taken at surgery. The receptors were gathered from a male donor with early-stage non-small cell lung cancer.

This clonotype was detected many times. The V call is TRBV20-1, the J call TRBJ2-7; TRBD2 is a possible D gene (6 bases). The V and J ends lost 7 bases and 3 bases respectively, with 19 bases between them. There are 14 residues in the CDR3. In germline, CDR1 is DFQATT, CDR2 SNEGSKA (reference sequence). CDR3 sequence reads: CSVPSRGGNYEQYF. The CDR3 region has the DNA TGCAGTGTCCCCTCCCGAGGCGGGAACTACGAGCAGTACTTC.

This clonotype showed up many times. The chain joins TRBV4-1 to TRBJ2-7; 9 bases match TRBD1. CDR1 and CDR2 (germline): MGHRA, YSYEKL. CDR3 length equals 14 residues. Unmatched junction bases numbered 7, after V lost 4 bases and J lost 6 bases. For the CDR3, the DNA is TGCGCCAGCAGCCGCCCGGGACAGGGATTCGAGCAGTACTTC. Its translation is CASSRPGQGFEQYF.

By proportion, this clonotype is medium-sized. The chain links TRBV27 to TRBJ2-3, with 12 bases lining up with TRBD2. Germline values: CDR1 MNHEY, CDR2 SMNVEV (reference sequence). Trimming removed 6 bases from V and 7 bases from J; junction bases left unmatched: 5. CDR3 length: 14 residues. CDR3 residues: CASRWTSGTNTQYF. CDR3 coding DNA: TGTGCCAGCAGGTGGACTAGCGGGACTAATACGCAGTATTTT.

Within the sample, this clonotype is medium-sized. The chain joins TRBV11-3 to TRBJ2-3; 7 bases align to TRBD1. V was pared by 5 bases and J by 3 bases, with 11 bases of the junction left unmatched. The CDR3 loop spans 16 amino acids. Germline V gene lookup returns CDR1 SGHNT and CDR2 YENEEA. Written as DNA, the CDR3 is TGTGCCAGCAGCGAACCCGGGACAGCAACAACAGATACGCAGTATTTT. Its translation is CASSEPGTATTDTQYF.

This clonotype was observed a handful of times. The chain uses TRBV20-1 and TRBJ1-1, with 7 bases lining up with TRBD1. The CDR3 covers 16 residues. Germline assignment: CDR1 DFQATT and CDR2 SNEGSKA (reference sequence). V shed 0 bases, J shed 7 bases, and the junction held 14 bases outside the gene matches. The CDR3 DNA is TGCAGTGCTAGAGACCACAGAAGGGGGCAGGACCTTGAAGCTTTCTTT. It specifies CSARDHRRGQDLEAFF.

This clonotype was observed many times. The chain uses TRBV6-4 and TRBJ2-4; 10 nucleotides agree with TRBD1. J lost 9 bases, V lost 4 bases, and 12 bases had no gene match. The CDR3 has 16 amino acids. Germline assignment: CDR1 MRHNA and CDR2 SNTAGT. This chain's CDR3 is CASSAETDRGQVIQYF. The CDR3 DNA is TGTGCCAGCAGTGCCGAGACTGACAGGGGGCAGGTCATTCAGTACTTC.

The chain uses TRBV12-3 or TRBV12-4 and TRBJ1-1; TRBD1 agrees at 9 bases. This CDR3 is built from 15 residues. Losses at the gene ends were 5 bases for V and 0 bases for J; bases not matched to a gene: 4. The CDR3 DNA follows: TGTGCCAGCAGTCGATGGACAGGGGTGAACACTGAAGCTTTCTTT. This codes for CASSRWTGVNTEAFF.

This clonotype occurred many times. The chain has TRBV10-3 and TRBJ2-3, with D unclear. V lost 0 bases, J lost 4 bases, and 8 bases lay in between. This CDR3 is built from 14 residues. Germline CDR1 ENHRY, CDR2 SYGVKD. CDR3 amino acids: CAISESTLSDTQYF. CDR3 nucleotides: TGTGCCATCAGTGAGTCGACCTTATCAGATACGCAGTATTTT.

This clonotype occurred many times. V gene TRBV6-1 combines with J gene TRBJ2-5; D gene uncertain. Deletions cut 4 bases from V and 2 bases from J, with 11 bases between. The CDR3 covers 14 residues. Germline V gene sequence: CDR1 MNHNS, CDR2 SASEGT. CDR3 sequence (DNA): TGTGCCAGCAGTGGAAGCAGGATACAAGAGACCCAGTACTTC. As protein: CASSGSRIQETQYF.

This clonotype was observed many times. This rearrangement joins TRBV7-2 to TRBJ1-1; D is unclear. V gave up 4 bases and J gave up 11 bases, with 14 bases separating them. The CDR3 has 12 amino acids. Germline-derived CDR1 and CDR2 are SGHTA and FQGNSA. The CDR3 DNA reads TGTGCCAGCAGCTCGGAGGCCGGCGCGGCTTTCTTT. Its protein product is CASSSEAGAAFF.

Many counts were recorded for this clonotype. The CDR3: CASSYGGTALNQPQHF. For the CDR3, the DNA is TGTGCCAGCAGTTACGGGGGGACAGCTCTCAATCAGCCCCAGCATTTT. The V call is TRBV6-6, the J call TRBJ1-5; TRBD1 aligns across 7 bases. Per germline, CDR1 MNHNY and CDR2 SVGAGI (reference sequence). V trimming: 2 bases; J trimming: 3 bases; junction bases outside the gene matches: 7. The CDR3 has 16 residues.

The table lists this clonotype with many counts. This chain connects TRBV6-2 or TRBV6-3 to TRBJ2-7; no definite D call. V lost 5 bases, J lost 3 bases, and 11 bases lay in between. CDR3 length: 13 residues. Germline V gives CDR1 MNHEY, CDR2 SVGEGT. CDR3 protein: CASSLAVGYEQYF. The CDR3 DNA is TGTGCCAGCAGTCTGGCGGTCGGCTACGAGCAGTACTTC.

This clonotype has at least ten counts. V is TRBV5-1 and J is TRBJ2-5; 8 bases agree with TRBD1. Looked up from germline, CDR1 is SGHRS and CDR2 is YFSETQ. After removal of 5 bases from V and 6 bases from J, the junction contained 6 bases not matched to a gene. CDR3 length: 13 amino acids. This chain's CDR3 is CASSSTGEKTQYF. The CDR3 bases are TGCGCCAGCAGTTCGACAGGGGAAAAGACCCAGTACTTC.

The J gene is TRBJ2-3, the V gene TRBV19, with D uncertain. The V and J ends lost 3 bases and 6 bases respectively, with 4 bases between them. The CDR3 is 11 amino acids. From germline, CDR1 is LNHDA and CDR2 SQIVND (reference sequence). The CDR3 DNA sequence: TGTGCCAGTAGTATTACGGATACGCAGTATTTT. This sequence encodes CASSITDTQYF.

A few counts support this clonotype. The chain recombines TRBV5-1 with TRBJ2-1, with TRBD2 identical over 16 bases. CDR1 is SGHRS, CDR2 YFSETQ, per germline. The CDR3 totals 17 residues. V was pared by 3 bases and J by 2 bases, with 2 bases of the junction left unmatched. This CDR3 reads CASSSGTSGRAYNEQFF. In nucleotides, the CDR3 is TGCGCCAGCAGCTCCGGGACTAGCGGGAGGGCCTACAATGAGCAGTTCTTC. Based on the CDR3 plus reference TRBV5-1 and TRBJ2-1, the full variable domain is KAGVTQTPRYLIKTRGQQVTLSCSPISGHRSVSWYQQTPGQGLQFLFEYFSETQRNKGNFPGRFSGRQFSNSRSEMNVSTLELGDSALYLCASSSGTSGRAYNEQFFGPGTRLTVL.

By share, this clonotype counts as medium-sized. The CDR3, as DNA: TGTGCCAGCAGCTTAGGGACAGCTAATCAGCCCCAGCATTTT. It encodes CASSLGTANQPQHF. The gene calls are TRBV11-2 and TRBJ1-5; D may be TRBD1 (6 bases). Deletions cut 1 base from V and 4 bases from J, with 8 bases between. The V gene's germline CDR1 is SGHAT and CDR2 FQNNGV. The CDR3 runs 14 residues.

There are many counts of this clonotype. This rearrangement joins TRBV20-1 to TRBJ1-5; D ambiguous. Germline loops: CDR1 DFQATT, CDR2 SNEGSKA (reference sequence). The CDR3 is 15 residues long. V shed 0 bases and J shed 0 bases, with 9 bases lying between them. The CDR3 bases are TGCAGTGCTAGAGAGGTCGGATTTAGCAATCAGCCCCAGCATTTT. This translates into CSAREVGFSNQPQHF.

This clonotype is medium-sized within its sample. The genes are TRBV25-1 and TRBJ2-5, with TRBD1 matching 10 bases. After removal of 4 bases from V and 2 bases from J, the junction contained 1 base not matched to a gene. This CDR3 region has 14 residues. Germline assignment: CDR1 MGHDK and CDR2 SYGVNS. CDR3 nucleotide sequence: TGTGCCAGCAGTGGGGACAGGGGACAAGAGACCCAGTACTTC. It codes for CASSGDRGQETQYF.

This clonotype has more than one count but fewer than ten. V is TRBV5-5 and J is TRBJ2-2; weak D call: TRBD1 (6 bases). Between the trimmed V and J ends, which lost 5 bases and 4 bases, there was a span of 15 bases. The CDR3 extends over 15 amino acids. Germline values: CDR1 SGHKS, CDR2 YYEKEE (reference sequence). The CDR3 nucleotides are TGTGCCAGCAGATGGACCGGACAGTCCACCGGGGAGCTGTTTTTT. Translated, it gives CASRWTGQSTGELFF.

Within the sample, this clonotype is medium-sized. The chain links TRBV9 to TRBJ2-7; D may match TRBD1 or TRBD2 (5 bases each). Germline values: CDR1 SGDLS, CDR2 YYNGEE. V lost 4 bases and J 6 bases, leaving 20 bases between the germline ends. The CDR3 has 15 residues. This chain's CDR3 is CASSPPGTTRVEQYF. CDR3 bases: TGTGCCAGCAGCCCCCCCGGGACCACTAGGGTCGAGCAGTACTTC. The full variable domain, completed using reference TRBV9 and TRBJ2-7, is DSGVTQTPKHLITATGQRVTLRCSPRSGDLSVYWYQQSLDQGLQFLIQYYNGEERAKGNILERFSAQQFPDLHSELNLSSLELGDSALYFCASSPPGTTRVEQYFGPGTRLTVT.

This clonotype is categorized as medium-sized. The genes are TRBV7-6 and TRBJ1-5; D not resolved. This CDR3 has 12 amino acids. Trimming pared 2 bases from V and 5 bases from J, leaving 4 bases between. Germline CDR1 and CDR2: SGHVS and FNYEAQ. The CDR3, as DNA: TGTGCCAGCAGCTTAAGGGATCAGCCCCAGCATTTT. Encoded protein: CASSLRDQPQHF.

This clonotype was seen ten or more times. The CDR3 protein is CASSSGTRSSYEQYF. In nucleotides, the CDR3 is TGTGCCAGCAGCTCCGGGACACGCAGCTCCTACGAGCAGTACTTC. This rearrangement joins TRBV28 to TRBJ2-7; D might be TRBD1 (6 bases). The CDR3 length is 15 residues. V gave up 6 bases and J gave up 0 bases, with 15 bases separating them. The germline CDR1 and CDR2 sequences are MDHEN and SYDVKM.

This clonotype was detected many times. The chain recombines TRBV4-2 with TRBJ2-5; D is possibly TRBD1 (6 bases). The CDR3 covers 18 residues. Trimming removed 0 bases at V and 9 bases at J, with 26 bases between. Germline V lookup: CDR1 LGHNA, CDR2 YNFKEQ. CDR3 nucleotide sequence: TGTGCCAGCAGCCAAGATCGGGGCGATCTGGGGGCCCGGTGGGCCCAGTACTTC. This codes for CASSQDRGDLGARWAQYF.

This clonotype is categorized as medium-sized. V is TRBV29-1 and J is TRBJ2-7; 15 nucleotides agree with TRBD2. CDR1 and CDR2 (germline): SQVTM, ANQGSEA. V gave up 6 bases and J gave up 1 base; unmatched junction bases: 13. The CDR3 contains 18 residues. CDR3 sequence (DNA): TGCAGCGTCCGAGGACTAGCGGGAGGGTCGGCCAGTTCCTACGAGCAGTACTTC. Its protein product is CSVRGLAGGSASSYEQYF.

This clonotype is termed medium-sized. V is TRBV23-1 and J is TRBJ2-3; 9 bases are shared with TRBD2. TRBV23-1 is reported as an ORF; its role is uncertain. With 6 bases clipped from V and 3 bases from J, the junction kept 13 bases outside the gene matches. The CDR3 is 17 residues long. The CDR3 DNA follows: TGCGCCAGCAGCACTCCTAGGCGGGAGGGCCTGACAGATACGCAGTATTTT. As protein: CASSTPRREGLTDTQYF.

This clonotype was detected a few times. This chain links TRBV4-1 with TRBJ2-1; D unclear. Germline lookup yields CDR1 MGHRA and CDR2 YSYEKL. The CDR3 runs 14 residues. The V end lost 0 bases, the J end lost 3 bases, and 6 bases lay between the germline ends. CDR3 sequence: CASSQDPVYNEQFF. The CDR3 coding sequence is TGCGCCAGCAGCCAAGATCCTGTCTACAATGAGCAGTTCTTC.